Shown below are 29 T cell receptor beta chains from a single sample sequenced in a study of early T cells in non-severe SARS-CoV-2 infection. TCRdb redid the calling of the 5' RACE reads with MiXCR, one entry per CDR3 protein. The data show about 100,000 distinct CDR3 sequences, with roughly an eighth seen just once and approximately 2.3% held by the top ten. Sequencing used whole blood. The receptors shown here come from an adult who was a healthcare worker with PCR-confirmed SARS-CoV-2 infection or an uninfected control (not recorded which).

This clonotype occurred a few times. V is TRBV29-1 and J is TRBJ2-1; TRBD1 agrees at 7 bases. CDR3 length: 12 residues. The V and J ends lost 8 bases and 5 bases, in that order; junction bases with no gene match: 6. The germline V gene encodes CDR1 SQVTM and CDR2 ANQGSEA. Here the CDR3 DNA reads TGCAGCATTTCACAGGGGAACAATGAGCAGTTCTTC. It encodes CSISQGNNEQFF.

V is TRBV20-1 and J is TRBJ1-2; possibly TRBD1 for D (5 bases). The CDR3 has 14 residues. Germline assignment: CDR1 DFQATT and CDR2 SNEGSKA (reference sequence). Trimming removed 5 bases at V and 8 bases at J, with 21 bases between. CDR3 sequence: CSAAPPRAGGGYTF. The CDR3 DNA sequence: TGCAGTGCTGCCCCTCCCCGGGCCGGGGGAGGCTACACCTTC.

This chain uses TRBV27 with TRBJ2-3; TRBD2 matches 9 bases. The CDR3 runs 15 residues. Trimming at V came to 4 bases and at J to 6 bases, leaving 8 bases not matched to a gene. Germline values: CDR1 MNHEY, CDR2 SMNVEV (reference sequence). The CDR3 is CASSSLAGRSDTQYF. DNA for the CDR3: TGTGCCAGCAGTTCCCTAGCGGGGCGCTCGGATACGCAGTATTTT.

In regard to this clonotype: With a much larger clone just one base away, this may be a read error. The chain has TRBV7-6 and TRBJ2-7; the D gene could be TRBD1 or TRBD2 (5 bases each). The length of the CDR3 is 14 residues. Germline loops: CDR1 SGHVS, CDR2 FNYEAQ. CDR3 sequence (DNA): TGTGCCAGCAGCCTGGGGACCGAGCCCTACAAGCAGTACTTC. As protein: CASSLGTEPYKQYF.

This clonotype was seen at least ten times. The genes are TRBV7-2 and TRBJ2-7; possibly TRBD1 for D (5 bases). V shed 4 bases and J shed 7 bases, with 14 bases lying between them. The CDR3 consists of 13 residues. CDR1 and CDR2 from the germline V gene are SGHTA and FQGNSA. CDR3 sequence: CASSSRTSTEQYF. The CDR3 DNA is TGTGCCAGCAGCTCGCGGACATCAACGGAGCAGTACTTC.

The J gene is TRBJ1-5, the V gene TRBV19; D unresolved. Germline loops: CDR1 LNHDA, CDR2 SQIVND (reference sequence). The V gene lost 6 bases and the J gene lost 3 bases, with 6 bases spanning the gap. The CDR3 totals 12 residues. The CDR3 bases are TGTGCCAGTAGCGTCCTCAATCAGCCCCAGCATTTT. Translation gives CASSVLNQPQHF.

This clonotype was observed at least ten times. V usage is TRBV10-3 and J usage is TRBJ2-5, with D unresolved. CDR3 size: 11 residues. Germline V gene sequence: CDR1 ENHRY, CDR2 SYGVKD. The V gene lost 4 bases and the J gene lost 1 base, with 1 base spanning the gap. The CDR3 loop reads CAISAQETQYF. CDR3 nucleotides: TGTGCCATCAGTGCCCAAGAGACCCAGTACTTC.

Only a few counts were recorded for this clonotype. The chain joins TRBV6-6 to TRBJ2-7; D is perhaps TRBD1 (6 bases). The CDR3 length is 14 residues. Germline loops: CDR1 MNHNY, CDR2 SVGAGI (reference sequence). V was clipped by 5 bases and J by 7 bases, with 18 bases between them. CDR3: CASSPRTEMREQYF. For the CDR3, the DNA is TGTGCCAGCAGTCCCCGGACAGAAATGAGAGAGCAGTACTTC.

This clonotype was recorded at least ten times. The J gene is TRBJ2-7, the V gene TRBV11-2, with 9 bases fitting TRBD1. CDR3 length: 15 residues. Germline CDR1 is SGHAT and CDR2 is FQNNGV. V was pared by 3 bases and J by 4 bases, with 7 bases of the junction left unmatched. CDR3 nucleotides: TGTGCCAGCAGCTTGAGGACAGGGGAGCCTTACGAGCAGTACTTC. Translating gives CASSLRTGEPYEQYF.

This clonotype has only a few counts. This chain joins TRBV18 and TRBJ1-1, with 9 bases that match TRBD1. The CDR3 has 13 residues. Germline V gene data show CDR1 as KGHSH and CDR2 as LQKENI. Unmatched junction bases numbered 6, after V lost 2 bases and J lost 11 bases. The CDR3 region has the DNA TGTGCCAGCTCACCAGGCCGGGACAGGGTCGCTTTCTTT. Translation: CASSPGRDRVAFF.

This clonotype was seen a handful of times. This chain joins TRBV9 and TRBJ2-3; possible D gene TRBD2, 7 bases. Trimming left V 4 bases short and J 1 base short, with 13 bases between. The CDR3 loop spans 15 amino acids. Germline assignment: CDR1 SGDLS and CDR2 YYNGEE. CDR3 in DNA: TGTGCCAGCAGCATCGGGGGGCGGGGCACAGATACGCAGTATTTT. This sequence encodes CASSIGGRGTDTQYF. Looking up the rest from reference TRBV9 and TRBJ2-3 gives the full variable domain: DSGVTQTPKHLITATGQRVTLRCSPRSGDLSVYWYQQSLDQGLQFLIQYYNGEERAKGNILERFSAQQFPDLHSELNLSSLELGDSALYFCASSIGGRGTDTQYFGPGTRLTVL.

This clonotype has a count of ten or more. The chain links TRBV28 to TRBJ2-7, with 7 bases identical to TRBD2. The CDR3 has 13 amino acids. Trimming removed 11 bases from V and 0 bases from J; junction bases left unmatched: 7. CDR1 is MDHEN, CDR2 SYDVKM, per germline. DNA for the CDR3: TGTGCCGCGGGGGAGAGTAGCTCCTACGAGCAGTACTTC. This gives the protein CAAGESSSYEQYF. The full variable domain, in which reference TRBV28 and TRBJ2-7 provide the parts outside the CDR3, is DVKVTQSSRYLVKRTGEKVFLECVQDMDHENMFWYRQDPGLGLRLIYFSYDVKMKEKGDIPEGYSVSREKKERFSLILESASTNQTSMYLCAAGESSSYEQYFGPGTRLTVT.

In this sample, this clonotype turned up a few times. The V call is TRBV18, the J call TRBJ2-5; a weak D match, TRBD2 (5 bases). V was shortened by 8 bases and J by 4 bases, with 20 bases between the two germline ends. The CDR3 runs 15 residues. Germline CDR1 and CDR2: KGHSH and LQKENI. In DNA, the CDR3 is TGTGCCAGCACTGATCTAGACCTTGGAGGAGAGACCCAGTACTTC. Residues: CASTDLDLGGETQYF.

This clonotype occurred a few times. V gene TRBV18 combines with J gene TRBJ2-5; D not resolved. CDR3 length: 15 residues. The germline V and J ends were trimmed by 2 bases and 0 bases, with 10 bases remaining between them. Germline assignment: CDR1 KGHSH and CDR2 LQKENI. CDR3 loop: CASSPKVTNQETQYF. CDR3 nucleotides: TGTGCCAGCTCACCAAAGGTCACGAACCAAGAGACCCAGTACTTC.

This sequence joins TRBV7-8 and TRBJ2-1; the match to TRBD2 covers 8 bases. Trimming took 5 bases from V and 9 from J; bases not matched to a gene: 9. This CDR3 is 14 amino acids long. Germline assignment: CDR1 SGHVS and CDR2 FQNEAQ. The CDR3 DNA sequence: TGTGCCAGCAGCCCAGGACTAGCTTTTACTGAGCAGTTCTTC. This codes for CASSPGLAFTEQFF.

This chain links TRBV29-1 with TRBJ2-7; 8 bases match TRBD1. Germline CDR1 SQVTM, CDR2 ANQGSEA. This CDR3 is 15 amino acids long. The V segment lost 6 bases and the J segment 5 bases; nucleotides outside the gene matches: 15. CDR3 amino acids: CSVGVKTGAYHEQYF. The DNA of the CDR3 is TGCAGCGTCGGCGTTAAGACAGGGGCTTATCACGAGCAGTACTTC.

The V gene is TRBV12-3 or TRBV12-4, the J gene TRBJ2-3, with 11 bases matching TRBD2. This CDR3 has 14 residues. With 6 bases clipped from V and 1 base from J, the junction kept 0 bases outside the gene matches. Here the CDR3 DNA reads TGTGCCAGCAGGGGACTAGCGGGCACAGATACGCAGTATTTT. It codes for CASRGLAGTDTQYF.

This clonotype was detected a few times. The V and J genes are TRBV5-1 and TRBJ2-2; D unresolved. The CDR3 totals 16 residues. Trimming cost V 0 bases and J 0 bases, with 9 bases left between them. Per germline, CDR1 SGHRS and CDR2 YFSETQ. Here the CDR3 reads CASSLVRAPNTGELFF. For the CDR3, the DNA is TGCGCCAGCAGCTTGGTCCGGGCCCCGAACACCGGGGAGCTGTTTTTT.

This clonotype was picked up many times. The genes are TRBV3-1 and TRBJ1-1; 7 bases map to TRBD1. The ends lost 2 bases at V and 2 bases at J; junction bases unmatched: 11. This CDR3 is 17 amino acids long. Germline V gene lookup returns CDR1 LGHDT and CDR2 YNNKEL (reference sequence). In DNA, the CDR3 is TGTGCCAGCAGCCAATGGGGGAGGGGACAGATAAACACTGAAGCTTTCTTT. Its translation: CASSQWGRGQINTEAFF.

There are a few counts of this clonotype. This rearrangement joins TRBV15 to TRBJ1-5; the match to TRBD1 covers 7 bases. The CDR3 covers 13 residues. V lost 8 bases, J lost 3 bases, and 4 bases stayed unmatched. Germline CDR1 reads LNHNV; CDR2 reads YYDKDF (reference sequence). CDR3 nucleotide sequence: TGTGCCACCGTCGGACAGGTCAATCAGCCCCAGCATTTT. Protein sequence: CATVGQVNQPQHF.

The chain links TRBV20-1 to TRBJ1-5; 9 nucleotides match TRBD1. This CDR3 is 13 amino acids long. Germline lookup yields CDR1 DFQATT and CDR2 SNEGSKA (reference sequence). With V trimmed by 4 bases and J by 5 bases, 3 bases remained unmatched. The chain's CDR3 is CSAIRQGDQPQHF. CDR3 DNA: TGCAGTGCTATTCGACAGGGGGATCAGCCCCAGCATTTT.

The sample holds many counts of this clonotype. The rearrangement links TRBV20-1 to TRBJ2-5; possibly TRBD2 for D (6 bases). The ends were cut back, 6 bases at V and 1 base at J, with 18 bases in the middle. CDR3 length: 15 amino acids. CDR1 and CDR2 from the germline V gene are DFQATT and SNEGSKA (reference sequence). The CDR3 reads CSAGGPGLGQETQYF. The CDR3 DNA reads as TGCAGTGCGGGTGGACCGGGACTGGGCCAAGAGACCCAGTACTTC.

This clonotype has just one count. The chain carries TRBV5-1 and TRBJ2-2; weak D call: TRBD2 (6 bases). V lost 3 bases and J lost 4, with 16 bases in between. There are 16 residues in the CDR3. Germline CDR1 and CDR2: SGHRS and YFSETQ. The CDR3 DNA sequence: TGCGCCAGCAGCTCAAAGGGGAGGTCGGGCACCGGGGAGCTGTTTTTT. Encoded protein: CASSSKGRSGTGELFF.

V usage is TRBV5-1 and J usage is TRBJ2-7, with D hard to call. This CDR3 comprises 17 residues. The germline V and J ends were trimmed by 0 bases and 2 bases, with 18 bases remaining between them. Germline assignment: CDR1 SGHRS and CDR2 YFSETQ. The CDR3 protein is CASSLAGQQSPTYEQYF. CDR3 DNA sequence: TGCGCCAGCAGCTTGGCCGGGCAGCAGAGCCCGACCTACGAGCAGTACTTC.

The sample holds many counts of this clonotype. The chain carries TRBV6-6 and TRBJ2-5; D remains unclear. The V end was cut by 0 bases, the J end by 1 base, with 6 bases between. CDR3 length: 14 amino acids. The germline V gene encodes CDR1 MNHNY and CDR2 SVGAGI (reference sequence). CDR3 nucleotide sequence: TGTGCCAGCAGTTACTCGACCAGCCAAGAGACCCAGTACTTC. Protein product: CASSYSTSQETQYF.

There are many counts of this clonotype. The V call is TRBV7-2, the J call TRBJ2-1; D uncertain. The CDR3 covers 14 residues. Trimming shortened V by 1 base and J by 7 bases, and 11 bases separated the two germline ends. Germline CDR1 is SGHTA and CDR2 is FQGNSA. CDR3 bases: TGTGCCAGCAGCTTAGGAGTACCCTTTAATGAGCAGTTCTTC. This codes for CASSLGVPFNEQFF.

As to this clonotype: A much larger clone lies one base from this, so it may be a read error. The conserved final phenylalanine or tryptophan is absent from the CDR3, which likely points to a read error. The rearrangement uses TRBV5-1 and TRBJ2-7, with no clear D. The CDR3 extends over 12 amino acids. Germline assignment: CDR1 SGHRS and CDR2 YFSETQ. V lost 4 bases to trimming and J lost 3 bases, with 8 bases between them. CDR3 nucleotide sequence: TGCGCCAGCAGCCAGGACCTCTACGAGCAGTACTTA. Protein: CASSQDLYEQYL.

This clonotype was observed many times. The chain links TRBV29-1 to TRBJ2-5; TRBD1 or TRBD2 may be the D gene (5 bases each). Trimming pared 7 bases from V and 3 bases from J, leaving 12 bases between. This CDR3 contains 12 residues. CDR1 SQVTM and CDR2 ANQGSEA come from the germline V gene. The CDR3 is CSACVGEETQYF. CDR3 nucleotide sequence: TGCAGCGCCTGCGTGGGGGAAGAGACCCAGTACTTC.

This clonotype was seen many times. The CDR3 protein is CASSQLRNTEAFF. CDR3 nucleotides: TGTGCCAGCAGCCAACTCCGGAACACTGAAGCTTTCTTT. The chain joins TRBV11-3 to TRBJ1-1; D unclear. The germline V and J ends were trimmed by 5 bases and 1 base, with 8 bases remaining between them. The CDR3 runs 13 residues. Germline V gene sequence: CDR1 SGHNT, CDR2 YENEEA. Filled out from reference TRBV11-3 and TRBJ1-1, the complete variable domain reads EAGVVQSPRYKIIEKKQPVAFWCNPISGHNTLYWYLQNLGQGPELLIRYENEEAVDDSQLPKDRFSAERLKGVDSTLKIQPAELGDSAVYLCASSQLRNTEAFFGQGTRLTVV.